This T cell receptor beta chain was recorded in a study of blood T cell repertoires in COVID-19. Whole-study context: Whether acute or convalescent, the COVID-19 samples came from the United States, Italy and Spain.

This clone has a handful of counts. The assay was immunoSEQ multiplex PCR, and TCRdb's table has in-frame clones only and misses some. The data hold approximately 250,000 clones, with approximately 90% observed a single time. The CDR3 length is 15 residues. Trimming shortened V by 4 bases and J by 2 bases, and 11 bases separated the two germline ends. CDR1 is LGHDT and CDR2 is YNNKEL in the germline V gene (reference sequence). The sequence came from a woman in her twenties or thirties with acute COVID-19. The V and J genes are TRBV3-1 (or the pseudogene TRBV3-2) and TRBJ2-2; TRBD1 is a possible D gene (6 bases). The sample taken for sequencing was PBMCs or T cells enriched from blood (not recorded which). CDR3 region: CASSPMTGNTGELFF. The DNA for the CDR3 is TGTGCCAGCAGCCCGATGACAGGAAACACCGGGGAGCTGTTTTTT.